Listed below are T cell receptor beta chains from one sample, sequenced in a study of CD8+ T cells in alopecia areata. The repertoire was sequenced with immunoSEQ multiplex PCR; TCRdb's copy has only in-frame clones and lacks some. The data contain 150,000 or so clones, approximately 49% of them singletons. Sequencing was performed on CD8+ T cells sorted from blood, taken at week 0. Every receptor here comes from a human donor with alopecia areata. CDR3s include the opening cysteine and the closing phenylalanine or tryptophan. A D gene is named only where the DNA matches it firmly. Rows may omit the clone size; those that give it use once, few, many or a size class.

>TRBJ2-7|.|TRBD1|TRBV15
TGTGCCACCAGGGACAGGACGTCCTACGAGCAGTACTTC
CATRDRTSYEQYF
>TRBJ1-1|.|.|TRBV9
TGTGCCAGCAGCGTAGAAGACAATGCTGAAGCTTTCTTT
CASSVEDNAEAFF
>TRBJ1-5|.|.|TRBV7-2
TGTGCCAGCAGCGTTACAGACAATCAGCCCCAGCATTTT
CASSVTDNQPQHF
>TRBJ2-7|.|TRBD1|TRBV15
TGTGCCACCAGCCCACTCCGGACAGGCCACTACGAGCAGTACTTC
CATSPLRTGHYEQYF
>TRBJ2-7|once|.|TRBV4-1
TGCGCCAGCAGCCAAGATCTTCCTGACGAGCAGTACTTC
CASSQDLPDEQYF
>TRBJ2-1|once|.|TRBV2
TGTGCCAGCAGTGGGGGGGCCGAACAGGGTTCTATGACGAGCAAGTTCTTC
CASSGGAEQGSMTSKFF
>TRBJ2-7|.|.|TRBV29-1
TGCAGCGTTGTGGCGCTAGGCTATGTTTCCTACGAGCAGTACTTC
CSVVALGYVSYEQYF
>TRBJ2-3|.|.|TRBV2
TGTGCCAGCATCTTGGACACGACAGATACGCAGTATTTT
CASILDTTDTQYF
>TRBJ2-3|few|TRBD1|TRBV27
TGTGCCAGCAGTTTAGGACAGGGCCCAGATACGCAGTATTTT
CASSLGQGPDTQYF
>TRBJ2-7|few|.|TRBV13
TGTGCCAGCAGCCTGGGCGCCTACGAGCAGTACTTC
CASSLGAYEQYF
>TRBJ1-6|.|.|TRBV2
TGTGCCAGCAGTGACGATCGGGGCCCTAATTCACCCCTCCACTTT
CASSDDRGPNSPLHF
>TRBJ2-1|few|.|TRBV27
TGTGCCAGCAGTTTATCCAATGAGCAGTTCTTC
CASSLSNEQFF
>TRBJ1-5|.|TRBD1|TRBV29-1
TGCAGCGTTGAAGGGACAGGGGACAATCAGCCCCAGCATTTT
CSVEGTGDNQPQHF
>TRBJ1-1|.|.|TRBV29-1
TGCAGCGTTGAAGAAGGTAGCGGCGACACTGAAGCTTTCTTT
CSVEEGSGDTEAFF
>TRBJ1-5|many|TRBD1|TRBV30
TGTGCCTGGAGTTTGGACAGGGCACAGCCCCAGCATTTT
CAWSLDRAQPQHF
>TRBJ1-2|few|.|TRBV23-1
TGCGCCAGCAGTCAGCCAGCAGATCACTATGGCTACACCTTC
CASSQPADHYGYTF
>TRBJ1-1|.|.|TRBV13
TGTGCCAGCAGCCCGATGACAGGTTACCGGATGGAAGCTTTCTTT
CASSPMTGYRMEAFF
>TRBJ2-7|.|TRBD1|TRBV6-5
TGTGCCAGCAGTCGGACAGGGACAGCTGAGCAGTACTTC
CASSRTGTAEQYF
>TRBJ1-5|once|.|TRBV6-5
TGTGCCAGCAGCGCCACAGGGAACAATCAGCCCCAGCATTTT
CASSATGNNQPQHF
>TRBJ1-2|.|.|TRBV29-1
TGCAGCTTTCTGGTCAGGGGCGACTATGGCTACACCTTC
CSFLVRGDYGYTF
>TRBJ2-5|.|.|TRBV2
TGTGCCAGCAAGGAGACAGTTAACCAAGAGACCCAGTACTTC
CASKETVNQETQYF
>TRBJ2-2|.|.|TRBV6-5
TGTGCCAGCAAGAACGGCGCCGAAGAGCTGTTTTTT
CASKNGAEELFF
>TRBJ2-3|.|TRBD2|TRBV30
TGTGCCGGGGGACTAGCGGGGGCAGATTACACAGATACGCAGTATTTT
CAGGLAGADYTDTQYF
>TRBJ1-2|few|TRBD1|TRBV5-1
TGCGCCAGCAGCATAGGACAGGGGTTATCCGGCTATGGCTACACCTTC
CASSIGQGLSGYGYTF
>TRBJ2-5|.|TRBD2|TRBV5-6
TGTGCCAGCAGCTCGACTAGCGGGGCTGAAGAGACCCAGTACTTC
CASSSTSGAEETQYF
>TRBJ2-7|.|.|TRBV6-5
TGTGCCAGCAGTTACTCCTCGGACAGAACGGGCGAGCAGTACTTC
CASSYSSDRTGEQYF
>TRBJ1-1|.|.|TRBV29-1
TGCAGCGTAGTGGCCCGAAACACTGAAGCTTTCTTT
CSVVARNTEAFF
>TRBJ1-2|.|.|TRBV29-1
TGCAGCGTTGGTCCCGGGACCTGGGAGTATGGCTACACCTTC
CSVGPGTWEYGYTF
>TRBJ1-1|.|.|TRBV30
TGTGCCTGGAGTTCCGTGAACACTGAAGCTTTCTTT
CAWSSVNTEAFF
>TRBJ2-1|.|TRBD2|TRBV7-2
TGTGCCAGCAGCTTAGGCCTAGCGGGAAATGAGCAGTTCTTC
CASSLGLAGNEQFF
>TRBJ1-5|.|.|TRBV30
TGTGCCTGGAGTACGCAGAGCAATCAGCCCCAGCATTTT
CAWSTQSNQPQHF
>TRBJ1-1|.|TRBD1|TRBV11-2
TGTGCCAGCAGCTCACTTACAGGGGGAAGGGCTGAAGCTTTCTTT
CASSSLTGGRAEAFF
>TRBJ1-3|.|.|TRBV13
TGTGCCAGCAGCTTAGGACAGCTAGACACCATATATTTT
CASSLGQLDTIYF
>TRBJ1-2|.|TRBD1|TRBV29-1
TGCAGCGCCACTGAGGACAGGGGTCTTTCAGGCTACACCTTC
CSATEDRGLSGYTF
>TRBJ2-5|.|.|TRBV29-1
TGCAGCAGTAGCCAAGAGACCCAGTACTTC
CSSSQETQYF
>TRBJ1-4|.|.|TRBV27
TGTGCCAGCAGGCTCAATGAAAAACTGTTTTTT
CASRLNEKLFF
>TRBJ2-7|.|TRBD2|TRBV27
TGTGCCAGCAGGTTAGCGGGGGGGCCATACGAGCAGTACTTC
CASRLAGGPYEQYF
>TRBJ1-1|few|.|TRBV7-9
TGTGCCAGCAGCTTTTTGAACACTGAAGCTTTCTTT
CASSFLNTEAFF
>TRBJ1-2|.|TRBD1|TRBV27
TGTGCCAGCAGTTCCAAACAGGGGGCGGTCTATGGCTACACCTTC
CASSSKQGAVYGYTF
>TRBJ2-7|.|.|TRBV27
TGTGCCAGCAGTTATCAAGGTGGCGAGCAGTACTTC
CASSYQGGEQYF
>TRBJ1-3|few|TRBD1|TRBV29-1
TGCAGCGTGGCCGGGACAGGCTCTGGAAACACCATATATTTT
CSVAGTGSGNTIYF
>TRBJ2-3|.|.|TRBV7-9
TGTGCCAGCAGCTTAGTATCGACAGATACGCAGTATTTT
CASSLVSTDTQYF
>TRBJ1-1|few|.|TRBV6-1
TGTGCCAGCAGATGGGAGGCCAACATGAACACTGAAGCTTTCTTT
CASRWEANMNTEAFF
>TRBJ2-5|.|.|TRBV7-2
TGTGCCAGCAGCTTAGAAGGTAGAGAGACCCAGTACTTC
CASSLEGRETQYF
>TRBJ1-1|.|TRBD1|TRBV13
TGTGCCAGCAGTTCACCTGGACAGGGGTTCACTGAAGCTTTCTTT
CASSSPGQGFTEAFF
>TRBJ1-2|.|.|TRBV9
TGTGCCAGCAGCGCCGGAGACGTTGGCTACACCTTC
CASSAGDVGYTF
>TRBJ2-7|.|TRBD1|TRBV29-1
TGCAGCACTCGGACAGGAATCTACGAGCAGTACTTC
CSTRTGIYEQYF
>TRBJ2-1|.|TRBD2|TRBV4-3
TGCGCCAGCAGCCAAGAACCTAGCGGAAGCTACAATGAGCAGTTCTTC
CASSQEPSGSYNEQFF
>TRBJ2-2|.|.|TRBV4-1
TGCGCCAGCAGCCAAGATCCAGGGGTCACCGGGGAGCTGTTTTTT
CASSQDPGVTGELFF
>TRBJ2-1|.|.|TRBV6-5
TGTGCCAGCAGTTACTCGAACACGGTCGATGAGCAGTTCTTC
CASSYSNTVDEQFF
>TRBJ1-1|once|.|TRBV5-6
TGTGCCAGCAGCATACAGGGGAACACTGAAGCTTTCTTT
CASSIQGNTEAFF
>TRBJ2-4|few|.|TRBV11-2
TGTGCCAGCAGCTCCGTAGAGGCTGCTGCCAAAAACATTCAGTACTTC
CASSSVEAAAKNIQYF
>TRBJ2-5|.|.|TRBV7-9
TGTGCCAGCAGCTTAGCGGTTAGGGAAGAAGAGACCCAGTACTTC
CASSLAVREEETQYF
>TRBJ1-6|.|.|TRBV30
TGTGCCTGGAGCGAGGGACCGCGTTCACCCCTCCACTTT
CAWSEGPRSPLHF
>TRBJ2-5|.|TRBD2|TRBV5-4
TGTGCCAGCAGCCTCGGACTAGCGGGGGGTGGAGAGACCCAGTACTTC
CASSLGLAGGGETQYF
>TRBJ2-1|few|TRBD2|TRBV29-1
TGCAGCGTTTTGACTAGCGGGGGACATGAGCAGTTCTTC
CSVLTSGGHEQFF
>TRBJ2-1|.|.|TRBV29-1
TGCAGCGTTGCACCTAGCCTGCAACAGTTCTTC
CSVAPSLQQFF
>TRBJ1-1|.|.|TRBV30
TGTGCCTGGAGTGTAGTAGCGGGAACTGAAGCTTTCTTT
CAWSVVAGTEAFF
>TRBJ2-3|.|.|TRBV13
TGTGCCAGCAGCCCGACCCCAGGGGGAGGGACAGATACGCAGTATTTT
CASSPTPGGGTDTQYF